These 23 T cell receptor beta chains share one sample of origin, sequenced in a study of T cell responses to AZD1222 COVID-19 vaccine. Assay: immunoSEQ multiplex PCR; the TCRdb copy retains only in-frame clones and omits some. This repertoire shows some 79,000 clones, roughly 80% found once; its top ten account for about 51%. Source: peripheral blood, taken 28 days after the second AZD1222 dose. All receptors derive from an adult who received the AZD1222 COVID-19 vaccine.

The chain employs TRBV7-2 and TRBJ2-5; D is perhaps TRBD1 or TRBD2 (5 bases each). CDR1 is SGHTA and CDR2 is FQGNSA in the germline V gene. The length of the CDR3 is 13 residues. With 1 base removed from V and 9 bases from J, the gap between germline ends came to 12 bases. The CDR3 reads CASSLGGLGAQYF. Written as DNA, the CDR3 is TGTGCCAGCAGCTTAGGGGGGTTAGGGGCCCAGTACTTC.

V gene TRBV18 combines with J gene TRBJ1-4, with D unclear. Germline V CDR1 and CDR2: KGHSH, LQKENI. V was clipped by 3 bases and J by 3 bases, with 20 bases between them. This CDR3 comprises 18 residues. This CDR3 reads CASSPLGGMRLANEKLFF. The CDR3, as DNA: TGTGCCAGCTCACCGCTGGGCGGGATGCGGCTAGCTAATGAAAAACTGTTTTTT.

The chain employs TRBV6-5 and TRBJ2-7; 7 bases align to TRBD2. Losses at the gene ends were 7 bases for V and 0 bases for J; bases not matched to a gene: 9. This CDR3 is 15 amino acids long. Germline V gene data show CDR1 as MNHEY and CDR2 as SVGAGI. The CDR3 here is CASILGGGGSYEQYF. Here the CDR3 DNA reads TGTGCCAGCATCCTCGGTGGCGGGGGCTCCTACGAGCAGTACTTC.

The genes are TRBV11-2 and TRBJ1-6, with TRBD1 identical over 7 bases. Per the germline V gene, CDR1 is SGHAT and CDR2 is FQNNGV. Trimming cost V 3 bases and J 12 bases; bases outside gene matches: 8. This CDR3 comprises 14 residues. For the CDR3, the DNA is TGTGCCAGCAGCTTGCGGAGGGGGCAAGAACCCCTCCACTTT. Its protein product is CASSLRRGQEPLHF.

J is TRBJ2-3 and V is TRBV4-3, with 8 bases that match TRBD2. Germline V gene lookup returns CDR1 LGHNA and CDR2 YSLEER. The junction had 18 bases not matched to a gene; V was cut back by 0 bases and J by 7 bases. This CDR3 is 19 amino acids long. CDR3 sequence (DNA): TGCGCCAGCAGCCAAGAAACACCTTTTGGTAGCGGGAACAAAAATACGCAGTATTTT. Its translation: CASSQETPFGSGNKNTQYF.

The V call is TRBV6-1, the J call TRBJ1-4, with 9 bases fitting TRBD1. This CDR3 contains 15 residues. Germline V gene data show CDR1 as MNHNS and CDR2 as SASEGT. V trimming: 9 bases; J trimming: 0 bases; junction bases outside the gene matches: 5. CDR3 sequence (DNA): TGTGCCAGTATACGGGACAGGGCAACTAATGAAAAACTGTTTTTT. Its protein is CASIRDRATNEKLFF.

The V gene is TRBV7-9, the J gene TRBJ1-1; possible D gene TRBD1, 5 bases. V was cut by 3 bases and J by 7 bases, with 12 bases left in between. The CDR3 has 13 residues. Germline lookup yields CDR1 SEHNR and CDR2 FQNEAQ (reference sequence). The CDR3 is CASSFRDWGEAFF. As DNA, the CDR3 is TGTGCCAGCAGCTTCAGGGATTGGGGTGAAGCTTTCTTT.

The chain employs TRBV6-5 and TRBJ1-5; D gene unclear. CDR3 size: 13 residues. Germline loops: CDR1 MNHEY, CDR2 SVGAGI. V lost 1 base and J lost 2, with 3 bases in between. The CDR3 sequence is CASSYFRNQPQHF. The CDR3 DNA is TGTGCCAGCAGTTACTTTCGCAATCAGCCCCAGCATTTT.

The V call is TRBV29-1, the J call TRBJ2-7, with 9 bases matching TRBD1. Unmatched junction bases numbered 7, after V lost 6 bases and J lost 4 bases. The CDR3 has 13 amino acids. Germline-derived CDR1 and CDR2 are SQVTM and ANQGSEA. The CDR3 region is CSVLRQGEYEQYF. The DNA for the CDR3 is TGCAGCGTCCTTAGACAGGGGGAGTACGAGCAGTACTTC.

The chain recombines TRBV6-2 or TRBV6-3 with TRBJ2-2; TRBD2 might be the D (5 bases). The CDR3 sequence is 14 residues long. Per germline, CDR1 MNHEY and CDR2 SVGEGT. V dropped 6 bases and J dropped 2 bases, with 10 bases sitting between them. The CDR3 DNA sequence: TGTGCCAGCAGCCTGCGGGTAAACACCGGGGAGCTGTTTTTT. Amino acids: CASSLRVNTGELFF.

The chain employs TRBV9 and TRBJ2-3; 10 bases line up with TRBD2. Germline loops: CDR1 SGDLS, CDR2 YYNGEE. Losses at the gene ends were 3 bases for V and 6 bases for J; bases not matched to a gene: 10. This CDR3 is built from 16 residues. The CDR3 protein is CASSANLAGVGDTQYF. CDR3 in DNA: TGTGCCAGCAGCGCAAATCTAGCGGGAGTGGGTGATACGCAGTATTTT.

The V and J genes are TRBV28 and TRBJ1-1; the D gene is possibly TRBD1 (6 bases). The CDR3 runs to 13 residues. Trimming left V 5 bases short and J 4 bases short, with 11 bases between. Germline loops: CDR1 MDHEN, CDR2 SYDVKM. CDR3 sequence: CASSGGASTEAFF. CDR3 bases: TGTGCCAGCAGTGGGGGGGCAAGCACTGAAGCTTTCTTT.

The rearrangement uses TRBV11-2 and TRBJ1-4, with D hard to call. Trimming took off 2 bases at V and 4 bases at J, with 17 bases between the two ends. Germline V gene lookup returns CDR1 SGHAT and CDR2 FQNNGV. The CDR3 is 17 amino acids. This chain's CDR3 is CASSLTPRQSNNEKLFF. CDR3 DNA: TGTGCCAGCAGCTTAACACCCCGCCAGAGCAATAATGAAAAACTGTTTTTT.

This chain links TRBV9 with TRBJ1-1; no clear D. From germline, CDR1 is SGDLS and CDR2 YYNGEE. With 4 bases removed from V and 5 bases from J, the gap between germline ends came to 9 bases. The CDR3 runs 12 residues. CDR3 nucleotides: TGTGCCAGCAGCCCTACTCAAACTGAAGCTTTCTTT. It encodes CASSPTQTEAFF.

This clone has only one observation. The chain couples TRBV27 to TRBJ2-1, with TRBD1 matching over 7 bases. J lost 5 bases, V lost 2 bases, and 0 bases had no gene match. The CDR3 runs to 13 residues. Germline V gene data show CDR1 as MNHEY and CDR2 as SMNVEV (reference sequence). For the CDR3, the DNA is TGTGCCAGCAGTTTACAGGGGGACAATGAGCAGTTCTTC. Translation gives CASSLQGDNEQFF.

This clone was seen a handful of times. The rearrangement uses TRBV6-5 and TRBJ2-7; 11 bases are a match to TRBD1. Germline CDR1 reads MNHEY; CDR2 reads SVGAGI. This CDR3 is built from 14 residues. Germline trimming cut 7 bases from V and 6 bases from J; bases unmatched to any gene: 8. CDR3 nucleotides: TGTGCCAGCAACTTGGACAGGGGGCGCGGCGAGCAGTACTTC. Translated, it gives CASNLDRGRGEQYF.

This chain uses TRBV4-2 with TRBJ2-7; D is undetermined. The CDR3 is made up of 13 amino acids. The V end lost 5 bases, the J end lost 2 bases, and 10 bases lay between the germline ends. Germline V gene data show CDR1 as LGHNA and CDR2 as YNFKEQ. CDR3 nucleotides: TGTGCCAGCAGCGCGACCGAGACCTACGAGCAGTACTTC. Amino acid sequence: CASSATETYEQYF.

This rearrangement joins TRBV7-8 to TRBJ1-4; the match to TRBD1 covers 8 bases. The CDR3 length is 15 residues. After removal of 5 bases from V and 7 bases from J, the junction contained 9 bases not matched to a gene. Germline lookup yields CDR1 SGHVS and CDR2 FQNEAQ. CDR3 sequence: CASSKDRGRGEKLFF. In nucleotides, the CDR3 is TGTGCCAGCAGCAAAGACAGGGGCAGGGGTGAAAAACTGTTTTTT.

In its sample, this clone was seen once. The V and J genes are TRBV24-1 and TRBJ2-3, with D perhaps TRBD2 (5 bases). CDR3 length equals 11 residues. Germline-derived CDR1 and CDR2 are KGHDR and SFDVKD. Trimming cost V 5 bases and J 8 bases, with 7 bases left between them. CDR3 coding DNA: TGTGCCACCAGTGCCGCGGGTACGCAGTATTTT. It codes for CATSAAGTQYF.

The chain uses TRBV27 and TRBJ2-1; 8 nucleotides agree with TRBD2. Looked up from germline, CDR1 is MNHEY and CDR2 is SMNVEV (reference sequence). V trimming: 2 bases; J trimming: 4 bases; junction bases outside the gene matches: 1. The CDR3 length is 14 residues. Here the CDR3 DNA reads TGTGCCAGCAGTTTAGCGGGAGGATACAATGAGCAGTTCTTC. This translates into CASSLAGGYNEQFF.

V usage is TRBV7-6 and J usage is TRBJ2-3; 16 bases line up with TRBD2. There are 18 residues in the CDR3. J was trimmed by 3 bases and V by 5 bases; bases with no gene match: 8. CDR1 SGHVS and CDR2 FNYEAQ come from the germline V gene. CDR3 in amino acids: CASSPGTSGGAVTDTQYF. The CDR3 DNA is TGTGCCAGCAGCCCGGGGACTAGCGGGGGGGCGGTAACAGATACGCAGTATTTT.

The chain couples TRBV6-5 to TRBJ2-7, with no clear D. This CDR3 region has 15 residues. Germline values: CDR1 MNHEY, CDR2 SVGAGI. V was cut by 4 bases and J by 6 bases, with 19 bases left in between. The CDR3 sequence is CASSSAGAPSGEQYF. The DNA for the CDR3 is TGTGCCAGCAGTTCGGCTGGAGCACCTTCCGGCGAGCAGTACTTC.

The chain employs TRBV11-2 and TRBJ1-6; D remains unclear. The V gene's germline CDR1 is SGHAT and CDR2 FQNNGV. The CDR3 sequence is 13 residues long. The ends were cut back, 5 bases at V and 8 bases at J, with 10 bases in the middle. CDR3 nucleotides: TGTGCCAGCAGCGCCAACGGCCATTCACCCCTCCACTTT. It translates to CASSANGHSPLHF.